Presented here are 5 T cell receptor beta chains from one specimen sequenced in a study of blood T cell repertoires in COVID-19. Sequenced by immunoSEQ multiplex PCR; TCRdb stores in-frame clones only, minus some. There are more than 200,000 clones in the sample; around 84% occur only once, and more than 4.5% lies in the top ten. The sequenced sample was peripheral blood. The receptors derive from a woman aged 55-70 years with COVID-19, enrolled during active disease.

This clone was detected only a few times. This chain connects TRBV28 to TRBJ1-1, with D perhaps TRBD1 (5 bases). In germline, CDR1 is MDHEN, CDR2 SYDVKM. The V and J ends lost 6 bases and 3 bases respectively, with 23 bases between them. This CDR3 is built from 17 residues. CDR3 DNA sequence: TGTGCCAGCAGCTTCCGCGCCGGCGGGGCGGTAGACACTGAAGCTTTCTTT. It specifies CASSFRAGGAVDTEAFF.

The V gene is TRBV6-5, the J gene TRBJ1-2; unclear D gene. The CDR3 contains 12 residues. Per the germline V gene, CDR1 is MNHEY and CDR2 is SVGAGI. V was clipped by 5 bases and J by 8 bases, with 12 bases between them. In DNA form, the CDR3 reads TGTGCCAGCAGTCCCGTTACCGGGGGCTACACCTTC. It is translated as CASSPVTGGYTF.

The chain has TRBV10-3 and TRBJ2-7; D not resolved. The length of the CDR3 is 13 residues. The V end lost 10 bases, the J end lost 3 bases, and 16 bases lay between the germline ends. CDR1 is ENHRY, CDR2 SYGVKD, per germline. In DNA form, the CDR3 reads TGTGCCACAGCCCCGGGTACCCACTACGAGCAGTACTTC. Encoded protein: CATAPGTHYEQYF.

The chain has TRBV18 and TRBJ1-1; D call uncertain. CDR1 is KGHSH and CDR2 is LQKENI in the germline V gene. V gave up 3 bases and J gave up 0 bases, with 5 bases separating them. CDR3 length: 13 amino acids. The CDR3 region is CASSPQVNTEAFF. In nucleotides, the CDR3 is TGTGCCAGCTCACCCCAGGTGAACACTGAAGCTTTCTTT.

The chain recombines TRBV5-4 with TRBJ1-4; possibly TRBD1 for D (6 bases). The CDR3 consists of 14 residues. Trimming stripped 3 bases from V and 11 bases from J, with 17 bases between. Germline V gene data show CDR1 as SGHNT and CDR2 as YYREEE (reference sequence). Written as DNA, the CDR3 is TGTGCCAGCAGCTGGGGGCTACAGGGAGTTAAACTGTTTTTT. Translation gives CASSWGLQGVKLFF.